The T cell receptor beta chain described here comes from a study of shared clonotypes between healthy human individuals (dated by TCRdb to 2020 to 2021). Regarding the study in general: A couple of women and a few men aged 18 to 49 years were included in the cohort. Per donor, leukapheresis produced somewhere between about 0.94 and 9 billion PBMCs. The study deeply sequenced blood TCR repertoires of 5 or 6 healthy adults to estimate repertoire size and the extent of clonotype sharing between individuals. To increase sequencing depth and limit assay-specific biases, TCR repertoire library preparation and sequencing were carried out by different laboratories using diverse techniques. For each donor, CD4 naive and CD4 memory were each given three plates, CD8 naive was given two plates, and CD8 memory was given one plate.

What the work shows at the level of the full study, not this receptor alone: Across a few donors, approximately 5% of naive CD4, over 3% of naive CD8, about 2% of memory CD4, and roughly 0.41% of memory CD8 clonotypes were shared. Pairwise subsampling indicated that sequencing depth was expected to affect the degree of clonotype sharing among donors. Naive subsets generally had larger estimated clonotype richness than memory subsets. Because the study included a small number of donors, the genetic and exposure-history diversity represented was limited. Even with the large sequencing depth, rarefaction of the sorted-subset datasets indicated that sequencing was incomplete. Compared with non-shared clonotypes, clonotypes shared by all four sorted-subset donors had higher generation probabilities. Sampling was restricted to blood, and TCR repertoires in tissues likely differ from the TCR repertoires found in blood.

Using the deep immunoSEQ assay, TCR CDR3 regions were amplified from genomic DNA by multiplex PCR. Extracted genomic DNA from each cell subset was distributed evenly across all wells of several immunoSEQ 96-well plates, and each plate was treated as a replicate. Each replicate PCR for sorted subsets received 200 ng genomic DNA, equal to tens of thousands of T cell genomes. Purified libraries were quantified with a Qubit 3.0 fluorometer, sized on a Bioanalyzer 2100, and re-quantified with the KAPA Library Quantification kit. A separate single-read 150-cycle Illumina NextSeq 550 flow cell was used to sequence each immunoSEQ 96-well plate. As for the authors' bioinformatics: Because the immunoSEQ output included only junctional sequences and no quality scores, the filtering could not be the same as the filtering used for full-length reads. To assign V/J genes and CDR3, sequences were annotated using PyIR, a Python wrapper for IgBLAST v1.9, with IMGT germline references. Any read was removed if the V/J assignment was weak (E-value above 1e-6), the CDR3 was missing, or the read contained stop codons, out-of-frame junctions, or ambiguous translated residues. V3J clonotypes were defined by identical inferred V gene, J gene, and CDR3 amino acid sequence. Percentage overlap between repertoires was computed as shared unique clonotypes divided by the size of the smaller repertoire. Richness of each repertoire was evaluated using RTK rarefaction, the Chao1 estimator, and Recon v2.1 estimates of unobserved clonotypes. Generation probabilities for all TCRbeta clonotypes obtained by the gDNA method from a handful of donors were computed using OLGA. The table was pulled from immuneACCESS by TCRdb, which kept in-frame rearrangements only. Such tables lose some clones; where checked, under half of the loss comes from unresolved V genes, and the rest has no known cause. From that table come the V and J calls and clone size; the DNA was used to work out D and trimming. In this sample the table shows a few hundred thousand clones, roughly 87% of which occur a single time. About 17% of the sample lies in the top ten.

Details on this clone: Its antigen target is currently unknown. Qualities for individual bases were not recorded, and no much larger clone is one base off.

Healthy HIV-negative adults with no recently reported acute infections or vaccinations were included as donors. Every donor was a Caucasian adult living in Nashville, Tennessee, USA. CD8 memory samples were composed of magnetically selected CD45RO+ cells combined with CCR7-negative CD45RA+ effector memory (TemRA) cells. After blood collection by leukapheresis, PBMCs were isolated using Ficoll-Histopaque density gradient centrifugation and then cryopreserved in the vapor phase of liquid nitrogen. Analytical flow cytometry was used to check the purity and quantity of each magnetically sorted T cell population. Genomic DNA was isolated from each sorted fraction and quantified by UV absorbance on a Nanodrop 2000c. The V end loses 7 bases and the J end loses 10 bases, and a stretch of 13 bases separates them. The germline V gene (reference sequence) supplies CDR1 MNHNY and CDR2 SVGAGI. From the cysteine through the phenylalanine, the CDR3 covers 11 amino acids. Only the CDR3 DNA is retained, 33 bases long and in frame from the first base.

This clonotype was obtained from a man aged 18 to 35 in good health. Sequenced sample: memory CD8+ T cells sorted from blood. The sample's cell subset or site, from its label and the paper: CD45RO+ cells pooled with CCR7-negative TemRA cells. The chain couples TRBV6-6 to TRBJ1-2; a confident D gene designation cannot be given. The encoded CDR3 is CASIDEAVYTF. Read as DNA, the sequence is TGTGCCAGCATAGACGAAGCGGTCTACACCTTC.